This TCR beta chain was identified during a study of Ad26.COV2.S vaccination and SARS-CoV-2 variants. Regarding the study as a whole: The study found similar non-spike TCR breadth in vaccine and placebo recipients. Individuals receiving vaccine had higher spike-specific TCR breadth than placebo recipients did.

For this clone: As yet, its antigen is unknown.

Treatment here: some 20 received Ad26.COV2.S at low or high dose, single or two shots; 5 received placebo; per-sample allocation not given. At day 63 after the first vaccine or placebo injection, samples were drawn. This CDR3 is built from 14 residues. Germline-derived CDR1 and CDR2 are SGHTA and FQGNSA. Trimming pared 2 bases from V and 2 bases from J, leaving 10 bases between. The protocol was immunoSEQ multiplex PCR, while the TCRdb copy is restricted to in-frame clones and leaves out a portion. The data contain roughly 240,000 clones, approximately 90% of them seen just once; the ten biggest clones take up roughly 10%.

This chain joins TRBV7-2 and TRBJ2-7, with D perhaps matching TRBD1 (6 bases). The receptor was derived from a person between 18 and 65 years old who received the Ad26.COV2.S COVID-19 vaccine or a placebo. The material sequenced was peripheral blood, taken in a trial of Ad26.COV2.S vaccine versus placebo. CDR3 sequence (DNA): TGTGCCAGCAGCTTAATAGGGACAACCTACGAGCAGTACTTC. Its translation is CASSLIGTTYEQYF.